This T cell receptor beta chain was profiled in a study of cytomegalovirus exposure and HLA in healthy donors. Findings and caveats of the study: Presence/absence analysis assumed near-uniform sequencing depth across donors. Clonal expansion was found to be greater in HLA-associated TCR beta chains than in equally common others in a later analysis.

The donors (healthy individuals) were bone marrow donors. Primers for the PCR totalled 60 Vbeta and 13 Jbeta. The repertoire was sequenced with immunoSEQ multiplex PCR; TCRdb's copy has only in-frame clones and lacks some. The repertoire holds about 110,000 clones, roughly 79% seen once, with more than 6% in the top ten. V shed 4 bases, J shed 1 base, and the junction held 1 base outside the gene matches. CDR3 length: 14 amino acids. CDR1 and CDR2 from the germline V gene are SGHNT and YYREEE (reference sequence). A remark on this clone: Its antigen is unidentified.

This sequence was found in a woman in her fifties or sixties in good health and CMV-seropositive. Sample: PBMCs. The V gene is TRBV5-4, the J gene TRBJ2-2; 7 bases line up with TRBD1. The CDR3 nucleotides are TGTGCCAGCAGCCGGGACAGGAACACCGGGGAGCTGTTTTTT. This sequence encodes CASSRDRNTGELFF.